This TCR beta chain was sequenced in a study of T cells after yellow fever vaccination. Study findings and constraints: Compared with primary, the secondary response was weaker and peaked at day 5, not 15.

With 7 bases clipped from V and 5 bases from J, the junction kept 8 bases outside the gene matches. This CDR3 is built from 14 residues. TCRdb reanalysed the 5' RACE reads using MiXCR and keeps one entry per CDR3 protein. The repertoire consists of roughly 340,000 distinct CDR3 sequences, with roughly 9.4% occurring once and the leading ten covering 18%. This clonotype was detected many times. The antigen remains undetermined. Sequenced material: PBMCs, taken on the day of the first yellow fever vaccination. The V gene is TRBV12-3 or TRBV12-4, the J gene TRBJ2-5, with 9 bases matching TRBD1. The clonotype was recovered from a man between 18 and 29 years old who received the YFV17D yellow fever vaccine. The CDR3 reads CASTRTGGRETQYF. CDR3 coding DNA: TGTGCCAGCACCAGAACAGGGGGCCGGGAGACCCAGTACTTC.